These 29 T cell receptor beta chains came from one sample sequenced in a study of T-cell reconstitution after alpha-beta-depleted transplantation in children. Unique molecular identifiers tagged the TCRbeta library. TCRdb called the PCR reads again in MiXCR, with one record for every CDR3 protein. The sample consists of about 74,000 distinct CDR3 sequences, approximately 14% of them appearing once. Sequences were derived from PBMCs, mostly from graft donor cells, sampled 180 days after TCRalphabeta/CD19-depleted stem cell transplant. Source of these receptors: a male patient between 2 and 10 years old who had a stem cell transplant for acute lymphoblastic leukemia, so the T cells may come from the graft donor.

The CDR3 nucleotides read TGTGCCAGCAGCACTTATATGGGTAACATTCAGTACTTC. Protein sequence: CASSTYMGNIQYF. The J gene is TRBJ2-4, the V gene TRBV7-2, with D unclear. CDR1 and CDR2 from the germline V gene are SGHTA and FQGNSA. Deletions cut 5 bases from V and 7 bases from J, with 12 bases between. This CDR3 comprises 13 residues.

This clonotype was recorded many times. V gene TRBV20-1 combines with J gene TRBJ1-1; possible D gene TRBD1, 6 bases. The CDR3 totals 14 residues. Per the germline V gene, CDR1 is DFQATT and CDR2 is SNEGSKA (reference sequence). Trimming pared 5 bases from V and 3 bases from J, leaving 16 bases between. CDR3 region: CSADPGTPYTEAFF. Here the CDR3 DNA reads TGCAGTGCTGACCCCGGGACACCTTACACTGAAGCTTTCTTT.

This clonotype was observed at least ten times. The V call is TRBV7-9, the J call TRBJ2-7; D is undetermined. There are 15 residues in the CDR3. The V end was cut by 5 bases, the J end by 3 bases, with 17 bases between. The V gene's germline CDR1 is SEHNR and CDR2 FQNEAQ (reference sequence). The CDR3 is CASSPARAVRYEQYF. CDR3 nucleotide sequence: TGTGCCAGCAGCCCGGCTAGGGCGGTCCGCTACGAGCAGTACTTC. Using reference TRBV7-9 and TRBJ2-7 for the parts outside the CDR3, the full variable domain is DTGVSQNPRHKITKRGQNVTFRCDPISEHNRLYWYRQTLGQGPEFLTYFQNEAQLEKSRLLSDRFSAERPKGSFSTLEIQRTEQGDSAMYLCASSPARAVRYEQYFGPGTRLTVT.

The rearrangement links TRBV18 to TRBJ1-2; D ambiguous. The CDR3 spans 12 residues. Trimming shortened V by 8 bases and J by 3 bases, and 10 bases separated the two germline ends. Germline V gene sequence: CDR1 KGHSH, CDR2 LQKENI. CDR3 residues: CASPRDYYGYTF. Here the CDR3 DNA reads TGTGCCAGCCCCCGTGATTACTATGGCTACACCTTC.

As to this clonotype: Compared with germline, one end of the junction differs, possibly owing to a read error. The genes are TRBV5-1 and TRBJ1-2; 8 positions agree with TRBD1. From germline, CDR1 is SGHRS and CDR2 YFSETQ. The CDR3 length is 13 residues. The CDR3 nucleotides are TGCGCCAGCAGCGTTTGGACAGGGAGGGTTGACTCCTTC. Residues: CASSVWTGRVDSF.

The gene calls are TRBV29-1 and TRBJ2-4; possibly TRBD1 for D (6 bases). V dropped 1 base and J dropped 0 bases, with 19 bases sitting between them. Germline CDR1 is SQVTM and CDR2 is ANQGSEA. There are 18 residues in the CDR3. CDR3 DNA sequence: TGCAGCGTTGAAGGTCCGGAGACAGGCTTACTAGCCAAAAACATTCAGTACTTC. It specifies CSVEGPETGLLAKNIQYF.

The chain uses TRBV28 and TRBJ2-3; 11 bases align to TRBD2. The CDR3 length is 18 residues. Losses at the gene ends were 4 bases for V and 0 bases for J; bases not matched to a gene: 9. Germline V gene lookup returns CDR1 MDHEN and CDR2 SYDVKM. The CDR3 sequence is CASSSYLAGGWSTDTQYF. Written as DNA, the CDR3 is TGTGCCAGCAGTTCCTATTTAGCGGGAGGGTGGAGCACAGATACGCAGTATTTT.

This clonotype has a handful of counts. V is TRBV7-9 and J is TRBJ2-1; unclear D gene. CDR1 and CDR2 from the germline V gene are SEHNR and FQNEAQ (reference sequence). This CDR3 is 14 amino acids long. V lost 1 base and J 3 bases, leaving 7 bases between the germline ends. The CDR3 nucleotides read TGTGCCAGCAGCTTAGTGATGGTCTACAATGAGCAGTTCTTC. Its protein is CASSLVMVYNEQFF.

This clonotype was counted only a few times. The DNA for the CDR3 is TGCAGTGCTAGAGCGACTAGCGGGGGGGCTTACGAGCAGTACTTC. Protein sequence: CSARATSGGAYEQYF. The J gene is TRBJ2-7, the V gene TRBV20-1; 14 bases are shared with TRBD2. J was trimmed by 4 bases and V by 1 base; bases with no gene match: 3. This CDR3 has 15 amino acids. CDR1 DFQATT and CDR2 SNEGSKA come from the germline V gene (reference sequence).

This sequence joins TRBV20-1 and TRBJ1-5; D gene unclear. The CDR3 has 16 amino acids. V lost 3 bases, J lost 5 bases, and 20 bases lay in between. Per the germline V gene, CDR1 is DFQATT and CDR2 is SNEGSKA (reference sequence). CDR3 sequence (DNA): TGCAGTGCTAGTAGTTTAAGGCAGCCCCTTTATCAGCCCCAGCATTTT. Encoded protein: CSASSLRQPLYQPQHF.

This clonotype was counted only a few times. One end of the junction is discordant with germline, which a read error may explain. The gene calls are TRBV7-7 and TRBJ2-7; tentatively, D is TRBD1 (5 bases). This CDR3 is 14 amino acids long. Germline V CDR1 and CDR2: SSHAT, FNYEAQ (reference sequence). CDR3 sequence: CASSPRKGWYEQYF. CDR3 nucleotides: TGTGCTAGCAGCCCTCGGAAGGGGTGGTACGAGCAGTACTTC.

The rearrangement joins TRBV5-1 to TRBJ2-3; weak D call: TRBD1 (5 bases). Germline V gene sequence: CDR1 SGHRS, CDR2 YFSETQ. V dropped 4 bases and J dropped 3 bases, with 12 bases sitting between them. The length of the CDR3 is 14 residues. This CDR3 reads CASSRRVPTDTQYF. The CDR3 bases are TGCGCCAGCAGCCGCAGGGTGCCGACAGATACGCAGTATTTT.

This clonotype was found many times. V is TRBV29-1 and J is TRBJ1-2, with 11 positions matching TRBD1. With 6 bases clipped from V and 4 bases from J, the junction kept 10 bases outside the gene matches. The CDR3 sequence is 15 residues long. Germline V gene sequence: CDR1 SQVTM, CDR2 ANQGSEA. For the CDR3, the DNA is TGCAGCGTCCCGGGGACAGGGGGGAGAGCCTATGGCTACACCTTC. Amino acid sequence: CSVPGTGGRAYGYTF.

This clonotype was counted many times. The CDR3 sequence: CASSRFGRVREQYF. In DNA, the CDR3 is TGTGCCAGCAGCCGGTTTGGACGGGTTCGCGAGCAGTACTTC. The rearrangement uses TRBV4-2 and TRBJ2-7; D not resolved. The germline CDR1 and CDR2 sequences are LGHNA and YNFKEQ. The CDR3 totals 14 residues. V was pared by 4 bases and J by 6 bases, with 16 bases between.

The genes are TRBV6-5 and TRBJ2-3; D tentatively reads TRBD1 or TRBD2 (6 bases each). The V gene's germline CDR1 is MNHEY and CDR2 SVGAGI. CDR3 length: 15 amino acids. Trimming stripped 2 bases from V and 3 bases from J, with 12 bases between. The CDR3, as DNA: TGTGCCAGCAGTTACCCGGGGGCCGGGACAGATACGCAGTATTTT. This gives the protein CASSYPGAGTDTQYF.

This clonotype turned up a few times. The chain links TRBV20-1 to TRBJ2-2, with TRBD1 matching 12 bases. The CDR3 totals 14 residues. V was pared by 3 bases and J by 13 bases, with 9 bases of the junction left unmatched. Germline V gives CDR1 DFQATT, CDR2 SNEGSKA (reference sequence). CDR3 coding DNA: TGCAGTGCTAGGCCGGGACAGGGGGCGATTGGGCTGTTTTTT. It translates to CSARPGQGAIGLFF.

The chain links TRBV5-1 to TRBJ1-2; D possibly corresponds to TRBD1 (5 bases). The CDR3 has 14 residues. The V gene lost 4 bases and the J gene lost 4 bases, with 14 bases spanning the gap. The germline gives CDR1 SGHRS, CDR2 YFSETQ. CDR3: CASSLSTVVYGYTF. The CDR3 region has the DNA TGCGCCAGCAGCCTCTCGACAGTAGTCTATGGCTACACCTTC.

The rearrangement joins TRBV28 to TRBJ2-7, with D perhaps TRBD2 (6 bases). The CDR3 covers 15 residues. Trimming shortened V by 1 base and J by 7 bases, and 17 bases separated the two germline ends. In germline, CDR1 is MDHEN, CDR2 SYDVKM. CDR3 sequence: CASSLSGRGLWEQYF. The CDR3 coding sequence is TGTGCCAGCAGTTTATCCGGGCGGGGTCTCTGGGAGCAGTACTTC.

The rearrangement links TRBV27 to TRBJ2-1; TRBD1 matches at 7 bases. Germline CDR1 is MNHEY and CDR2 is SMNVEV (reference sequence). This CDR3 has 15 residues. V lost 4 bases to trimming and J lost 2 bases; unmatched junction nucleotides: 5. For the CDR3, the DNA is TGTGCCAGCAGTTCTACCGGGACAGCCTACAATGAGCAGTTCTTC. This encodes CASSSTGTAYNEQFF.

This clonotype was found many times. The V call is TRBV10-3, the J call TRBJ1-2; D perhaps matches TRBD1 (5 bases). This CDR3 has 17 residues. V shed 0 bases and J shed 5 bases, with 19 bases lying between them. The germline CDR1 and CDR2 sequences are ENHRY and SYGVKD. In nucleotides, the CDR3 is TGTGCCATCAGTGAGTCTAGTCCCCGGGGGTTGTTGTATGGCTACACCTTC. It is translated as CAISESSPRGLLYGYTF.

This clonotype was seen more than once but under ten times. V is TRBV20-1 and J is TRBJ2-7; D tentatively reads TRBD1 or TRBD2 (5 bases each). V gave up 3 bases and J gave up 5 bases, with 14 bases separating them. The CDR3 is 13 amino acids. The germline V gene has CDR1 DFQATT and CDR2 SNEGSKA (reference sequence). In nucleotides, the CDR3 is TGCAGTGCTAGTCGCTTACGGGGCCACGAGCAGTACTTC. It is translated as CSASRLRGHEQYF.

The sample holds a few counts of this clonotype. The chain employs TRBV28 and TRBJ2-3, with 10 bases lining up with TRBD2. CDR1 and CDR2 from the germline V gene are MDHEN and SYDVKM. CDR3 length: 14 residues. V was clipped by 8 bases and J by 3 bases; unmatched bases: 5. CDR3 DNA: TGTGCCAGCCAAGCGGGAGGGAAGACAGATACGCAGTATTTT. Its translation is CASQAGGKTDTQYF. Drawing the rest from reference TRBV28 and TRBJ2-3, the complete variable domain is DVKVTQSSRYLVKRTGEKVFLECVQDMDHENMFWYRQDPGLGLRLIYFSYDVKMKEKGDIPEGYSVSREKKERFSLILESASTNQTSMYLCASQAGGKTDTQYFGPGTRLTVL.

This clonotype was recorded a few times. This chain connects TRBV13 to TRBJ2-1; the D gene is possibly TRBD2 (6 bases). V lost 4 bases, J lost 6 bases, and 13 bases lay in between. Germline V lookup: CDR1 PRHDT, CDR2 FYEKMQ (reference sequence). The CDR3 is made up of 14 amino acids. This chain's CDR3 is CASSSGDGFNEQFF. The CDR3 DNA reads TGTGCCAGCAGCTCGGGAGACGGGTTCAATGAGCAGTTCTTC.

This clonotype was seen only a few times. The chain links TRBV7-9 to TRBJ2-2, with 9 bases identical to TRBD2. Germline lookup yields CDR1 SEHNR and CDR2 FQNEAQ (reference sequence). The CDR3 spans 15 residues. Trimming cost V 6 bases and J 6 bases; bases outside gene matches: 8. The CDR3 DNA reads TGTGCCAGCAGTTCCGGGACTAGCCTTCCCGGGGAGCTGTTTTTT. Translated: CASSSGTSLPGELFF.

The rearrangement links TRBV5-1 to TRBJ2-1; 9 bases align to TRBD2. From germline, CDR1 is SGHRS and CDR2 YFSETQ. This CDR3 region has 16 residues. Unmatched junction bases numbered 14, after V lost 4 bases and J lost 9 bases. CDR3 loop: CASSHIRGLAGGEQFF. As DNA, the CDR3 is TGCGCCAGCAGCCACATCCGGGGACTAGCTGGAGGTGAGCAGTTCTTC.

The rearrangement links TRBV6-1 to TRBJ2-7; 8 bases line up with TRBD1. The trim removed 4 bases at V and 3 bases at J, leaving 8 bases unmatched. Per the germline V gene, CDR1 is MNHNS and CDR2 is SASEGT. The CDR3 loop spans 15 amino acids. CDR3 in amino acids: CASSAGTGLFYEQYF. In DNA, the CDR3 is TGTGCCAGCAGTGCCGGGACAGGACTTTTCTACGAGCAGTACTTC.

This clonotype was counted many times. The chain links TRBV6-5 to TRBJ1-1; possibly TRBD1 for D (6 bases). The CDR3 covers 15 residues. V lost 2 bases, J lost 6 bases, and 16 bases lay in between. CDR1 is MNHEY, CDR2 SVGAGI, per germline. The CDR3 sequence: CASSYGQQISAEAFF. Written as DNA, the CDR3 is TGTGCCAGCAGTTACGGACAGCAAATTAGCGCTGAAGCTTTCTTT.

The chain employs TRBV20-1 and TRBJ2-7; D is perhaps TRBD1 (6 bases). The CDR3 runs 13 residues. Germline lookup yields CDR1 DFQATT and CDR2 SNEGSKA (reference sequence). V dropped 3 bases and J dropped 4 bases, with 13 bases sitting between them. As DNA, the CDR3 is TGCAGTGCTAGGAACAGGGTCATGTACGAGCAGTACTTC. Amino acid sequence: CSARNRVMYEQYF.

This clonotype has a handful of counts. This chain connects TRBV20-1 to TRBJ1-5; D gene ambiguous. V was pared by 6 bases and J by 2 bases, with 17 bases between. Germline CDR1 and CDR2: DFQATT and SNEGSKA (reference sequence). CDR3 length: 15 residues. Written as DNA, the CDR3 is TGCAGTGCCACCCGGCGGCGGACGGGCAATCAGCCCCAGCATTTT. It encodes CSATRRRTGNQPQHF.